This is a list of T cell receptor beta chains from one sample in a study of cytotoxic CD8 clonotypes in ibrutinib-treated CLL. The method was immunoSEQ multiplex PCR; TCRdb's version includes in-frame clones alone and lacks a portion of them. The sample lists some 350,000 clones, over 60% occurring once. Here the sequenced sample was PBMCs, taken after 36 months of ibrutinib treatment. These receptors were obtained from a human donor with chronic lymphocytic leukemia. Each CDR3 is given with its conserved first and last residue. D genes are given only for firm matches. Size tells how often a clone was seen (once, few, many) or the class of an expanded clone, and some rows leave it out.

clone_size: few; v_call: TRBV28; d_call: TRBD1; j_call: TRBJ1-5; cdr3_aa: CASRPGGAGQPQHF; cdr3_nt: TGTGCCAGCAGGCCAGGGGGCGCGGGTCAGCCCCAGCATTTT
clone_size: .; v_call: TRBV29-1; d_call: .; j_call: TRBJ2-1; cdr3_aa: CSVVFLNEQFF; cdr3_nt: TGCAGCGTTGTTTTTTTGAATGAGCAGTTCTTC
clone_size: few; v_call: TRBV5-1; d_call: .; j_call: TRBJ1-4; cdr3_aa: CASSRGGEGEKLFF; cdr3_nt: TGCGCCAGCAGCCGGGGAGGGGAGGGTGAAAAACTGTTTTTT
clone_size: .; v_call: TRBV4-3; d_call: .; j_call: TRBJ2-7; cdr3_aa: CASSQGGFGTLSYEQYF; cdr3_nt: TGCGCCAGCAGCCAAGGAGGGTTCGGGACTCTCTCCTACGAGCAGTACTTC
clone_size: .; v_call: TRBV2; d_call: TRBD1; j_call: TRBJ2-4; cdr3_aa: CASRADRWADIQYF; cdr3_nt: TGTGCCAGCAGGGCGGACAGGTGGGCCGACATTCAGTACTTC
clone_size: .; v_call: TRBV4-1; d_call: .; j_call: TRBJ1-5; cdr3_aa: CASSQEYFRGYSNQPQHF; cdr3_nt: TGCGCCAGCAGCCAAGAATACTTCAGAGGGTATAGCAATCAGCCCCAGCATTTT
clone_size: few; v_call: TRBV2; d_call: .; j_call: TRBJ1-4; cdr3_aa: CASRPERGYRTNEKLFF; cdr3_nt: TGTGCCAGCAGACCCGAGCGGGGGTATAGGACTAATGAAAAACTGTTTTTT
clone_size: few; v_call: TRBV2; d_call: .; j_call: TRBJ1-6; cdr3_aa: CASSVVRSSYNSPLHF; cdr3_nt: TGTGCCAGCAGTGTCGTTAGGAGCTCCTATAATTCACCCCTCCACTTT
clone_size: once; v_call: TRBV2; d_call: .; j_call: TRBJ1-6; cdr3_aa: CASSEQGNNSPLHF; cdr3_nt: TGTGCCAGCAGTGAACAGGGGAATAATTCACCCCTCCACTTT
clone_size: .; v_call: TRBV10-3; d_call: .; j_call: TRBJ2-7; cdr3_aa: CAISKTGSYEQYF; cdr3_nt: TGTGCCATCAGCAAGACAGGCTCCTACGAGCAGTACTTC
clone_size: .; v_call: TRBV2; d_call: TRBD1; j_call: TRBJ1-5; cdr3_aa: CASSYRDRKDQPQHF; cdr3_nt: TGTGCCAGCAGCTACCGGGACAGGAAAGATCAGCCCCAGCATTTT
clone_size: .; v_call: TRBV7-2; d_call: .; j_call: TRBJ1-3; cdr3_aa: CASSPTTAGNTIYF; cdr3_nt: TGTGCCAGCAGCCCGACGACAGCCGGAAACACCATATATTTT
clone_size: .; v_call: TRBV7-9; d_call: .; j_call: TRBJ1-4; cdr3_aa: CASSPEGRLNEKLFF; cdr3_nt: TGTGCCAGCAGCCCAGAAGGGCGGTTGAATGAAAAACTGTTTTTT
clone_size: .; v_call: TRBV6-1; d_call: .; j_call: TRBJ1-5; cdr3_aa: CASSERNQPQHF; cdr3_nt: TGTGCCAGCAGTGAACGCAATCAGCCCCAGCATTTT
clone_size: .; v_call: TRBV9; d_call: .; j_call: TRBJ2-3; cdr3_aa: CASSPEGVTDTQYF; cdr3_nt: TGTGCCAGCAGCCCAGAAGGGGTCACAGATACGCAGTATTTT
clone_size: .; v_call: TRBV6-5; d_call: TRBD1; j_call: TRBJ2-7; cdr3_aa: CASNPTGSRSYEQYF; cdr3_nt: TGTGCCAGCAACCCGACAGGGAGCAGATCCTACGAGCAGTACTTC
clone_size: .; v_call: TRBV9; d_call: .; j_call: TRBJ1-1; cdr3_aa: CASSVAGTEAFF; cdr3_nt: TGTGCCAGCAGCGTAGCTGGCACTGAAGCTTTCTTT
clone_size: .; v_call: TRBV9; d_call: TRBD1; j_call: TRBJ1-4; cdr3_aa: CASSGDRVREKLFF; cdr3_nt: TGTGCCAGCAGCGGAGACAGGGTTCGTGAAAAACTGTTTTTT
clone_size: .; v_call: TRBV9; d_call: .; j_call: TRBJ1-1; cdr3_aa: CASSLAPQGWNTEAFF; cdr3_nt: TGTGCCAGCAGCCTAGCGCCCCAGGGCTGGAACACTGAAGCTTTCTTT
clone_size: .; v_call: TRBV7-9; d_call: TRBD2; j_call: TRBJ2-1; cdr3_aa: CASSLGASGRARYDNEQFF; cdr3_nt: TGTGCCAGCAGCTTAGGAGCTAGCGGGAGGGCCAGGTACGACAATGAGCAGTTCTTC
clone_size: .; v_call: TRBV20-1; d_call: .; j_call: TRBJ1-2; cdr3_aa: CSARISDGYTF; cdr3_nt: TGCAGTGCTAGGATCTCCGATGGCTACACCTTC